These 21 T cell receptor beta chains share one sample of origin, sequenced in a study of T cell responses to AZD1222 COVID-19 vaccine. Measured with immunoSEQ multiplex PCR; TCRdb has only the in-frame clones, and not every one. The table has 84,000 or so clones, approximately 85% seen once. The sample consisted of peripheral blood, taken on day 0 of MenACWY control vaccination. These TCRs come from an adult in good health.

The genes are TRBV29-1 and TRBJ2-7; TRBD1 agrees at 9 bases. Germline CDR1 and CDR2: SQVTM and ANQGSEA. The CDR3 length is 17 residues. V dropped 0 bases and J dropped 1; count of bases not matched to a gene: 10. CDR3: CSVEDRSKDRGSYEQYF. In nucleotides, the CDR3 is TGCAGCGTTGAAGATCGGTCTAAGGACAGGGGTTCCTACGAGCAGTACTTC.

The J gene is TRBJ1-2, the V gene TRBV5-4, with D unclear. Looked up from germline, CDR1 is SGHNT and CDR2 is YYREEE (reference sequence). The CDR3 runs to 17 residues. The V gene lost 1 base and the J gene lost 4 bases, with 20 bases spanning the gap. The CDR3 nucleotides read TGTGCCAGCAGCTTGTATGAGCACAGAGTAAAGGGCTATGGCTACACCTTC. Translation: CASSLYEHRVKGYGYTF.

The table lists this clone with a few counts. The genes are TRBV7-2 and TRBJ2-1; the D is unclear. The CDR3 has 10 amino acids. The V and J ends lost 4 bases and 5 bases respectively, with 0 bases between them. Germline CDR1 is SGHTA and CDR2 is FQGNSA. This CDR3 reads CASSYNEQFF. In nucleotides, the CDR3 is TGTGCCAGCAGCTACAATGAGCAGTTCTTC.

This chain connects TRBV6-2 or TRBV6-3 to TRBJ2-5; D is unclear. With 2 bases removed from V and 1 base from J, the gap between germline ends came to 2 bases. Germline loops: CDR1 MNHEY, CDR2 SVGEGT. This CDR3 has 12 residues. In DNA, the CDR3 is TGTGCCAGCAGTTACCTCCAAGAGACCCAGTACTTC. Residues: CASSYLQETQYF.

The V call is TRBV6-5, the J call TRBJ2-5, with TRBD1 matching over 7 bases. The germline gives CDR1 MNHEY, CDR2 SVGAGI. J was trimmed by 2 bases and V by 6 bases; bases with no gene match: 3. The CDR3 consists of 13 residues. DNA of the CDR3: TGTGCCAGCAGCCGGGACAGACAAGAGACCCAGTACTTC. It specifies CASSRDRQETQYF.

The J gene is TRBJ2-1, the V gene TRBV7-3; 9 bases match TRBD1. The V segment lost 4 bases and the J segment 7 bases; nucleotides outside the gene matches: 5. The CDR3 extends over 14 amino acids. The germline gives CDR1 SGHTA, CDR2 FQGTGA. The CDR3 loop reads CASSSGTGRNEQFF. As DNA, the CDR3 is TGTGCCAGCAGCTCTGGGACAGGGAGGAATGAGCAGTTCTTC.

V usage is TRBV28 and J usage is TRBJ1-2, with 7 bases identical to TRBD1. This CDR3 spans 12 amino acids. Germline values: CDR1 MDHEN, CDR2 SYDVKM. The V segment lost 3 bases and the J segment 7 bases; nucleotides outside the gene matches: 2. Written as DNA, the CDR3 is TGTGCCAGCAGTTTTCAGGGGGTTGGCTACACCTTC. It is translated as CASSFQGVGYTF.

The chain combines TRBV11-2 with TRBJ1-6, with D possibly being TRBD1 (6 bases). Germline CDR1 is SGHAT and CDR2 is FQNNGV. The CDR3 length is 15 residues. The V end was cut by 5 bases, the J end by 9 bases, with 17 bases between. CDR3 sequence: CASSLTDSGASPLHF. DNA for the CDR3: TGTGCCAGCAGCCTGACGGACAGTGGGGCTTCACCCCTCCACTTT.

CDR3 residues: CASSQGRLALLYEQYF. The CDR3 bases are TGTGCCAGCAGCCAAGGTAGGCTAGCCCTCCTTTACGAGCAGTACTTC. The rearrangement uses TRBV3-1 (or the pseudogene TRBV3-2) and TRBJ2-7, with a tentative D call TRBD2 (5 bases). This CDR3 comprises 16 residues. In germline, CDR1 is LGHDT, CDR2 YNNKEL (reference sequence). Deletions cut 1 base from V and 4 bases from J, with 17 bases between.

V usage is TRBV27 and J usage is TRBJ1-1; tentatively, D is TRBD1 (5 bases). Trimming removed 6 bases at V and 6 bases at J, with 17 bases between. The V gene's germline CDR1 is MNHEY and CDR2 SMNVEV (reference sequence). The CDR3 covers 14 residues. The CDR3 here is CASRVPRAGPEAFF. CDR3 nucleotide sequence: TGTGCCAGCAGAGTTCCGCGGGCGGGGCCTGAAGCTTTCTTT.

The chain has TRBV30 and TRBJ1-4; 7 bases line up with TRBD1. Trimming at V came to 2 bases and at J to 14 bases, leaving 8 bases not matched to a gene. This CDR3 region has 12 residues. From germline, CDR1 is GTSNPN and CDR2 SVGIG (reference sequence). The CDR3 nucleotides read TGTGCCTGGAGTCGAGGGACAGAAAGGCTGTTTTTT. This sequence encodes CAWSRGTERLFF.

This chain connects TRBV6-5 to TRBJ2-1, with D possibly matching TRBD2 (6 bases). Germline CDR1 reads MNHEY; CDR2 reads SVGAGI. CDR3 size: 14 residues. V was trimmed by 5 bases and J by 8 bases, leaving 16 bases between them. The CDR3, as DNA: TGTGCCAGCAGTCCCCGTGGAGGGATGGATGAGCAGTTCTTC. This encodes CASSPRGGMDEQFF.

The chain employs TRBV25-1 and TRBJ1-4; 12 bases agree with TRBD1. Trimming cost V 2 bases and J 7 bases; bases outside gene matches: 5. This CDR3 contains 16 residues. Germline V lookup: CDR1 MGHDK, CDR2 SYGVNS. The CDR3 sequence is CASSEEGQGAAEKLFF. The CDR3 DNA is TGTGCCAGCAGTGAAGAGGGACAGGGGGCGGCTGAAAAACTGTTTTTT.

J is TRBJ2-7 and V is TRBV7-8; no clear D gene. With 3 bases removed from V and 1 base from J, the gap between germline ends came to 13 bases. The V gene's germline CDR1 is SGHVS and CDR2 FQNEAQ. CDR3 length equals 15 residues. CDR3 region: CASSLRSVGSYEQYF. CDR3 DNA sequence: TGTGCCAGCAGCTTGCGGTCAGTCGGTTCCTACGAGCAGTACTTC.

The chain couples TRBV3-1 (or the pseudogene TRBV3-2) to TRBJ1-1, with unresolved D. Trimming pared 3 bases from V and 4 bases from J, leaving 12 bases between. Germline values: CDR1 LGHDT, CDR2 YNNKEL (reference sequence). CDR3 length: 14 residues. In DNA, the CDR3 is TGTGCCAGCAGCCAGGGAGGTTCCGGCACTGAAGCTTTCTTT. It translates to CASSQGGSGTEAFF.

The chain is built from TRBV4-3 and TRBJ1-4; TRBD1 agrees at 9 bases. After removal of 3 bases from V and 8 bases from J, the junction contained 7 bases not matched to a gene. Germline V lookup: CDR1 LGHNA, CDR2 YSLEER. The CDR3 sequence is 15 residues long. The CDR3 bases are TGCGCCAGCAGCCACAAGGACAGGGGCGAGGAAAAACTGTTTTTT. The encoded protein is CASSHKDRGEEKLFF.

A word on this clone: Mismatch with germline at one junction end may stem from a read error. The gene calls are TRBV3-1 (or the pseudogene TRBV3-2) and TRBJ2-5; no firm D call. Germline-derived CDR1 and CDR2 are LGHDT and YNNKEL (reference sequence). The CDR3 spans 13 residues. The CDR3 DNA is TGTGCCAGCAGCCAAGATCCCCGGAAAAGTCGGCACTTC. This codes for CASSQDPRKSRHF.

Here the CDR3 DNA reads TGTGCCAGCTCACCTCCGGACAGTGTCCATGGCTACACCTTC. Residues: CASSPPDSVHGYTF. The chain uses TRBV18 and TRBJ1-2; D is possibly TRBD1 (6 bases). V dropped 3 bases and J dropped 6 bases, with 14 bases sitting between them. Germline V gene lookup returns CDR1 KGHSH and CDR2 LQKENI. The CDR3 runs 14 residues.

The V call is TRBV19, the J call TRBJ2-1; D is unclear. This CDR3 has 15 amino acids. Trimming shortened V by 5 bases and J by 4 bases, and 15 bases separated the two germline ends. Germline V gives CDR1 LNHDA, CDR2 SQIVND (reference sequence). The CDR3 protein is CASSGPGTDYNEQFF. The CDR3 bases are TGTGCCAGTAGTGGCCCAGGTACAGATTACAATGAGCAGTTCTTC.

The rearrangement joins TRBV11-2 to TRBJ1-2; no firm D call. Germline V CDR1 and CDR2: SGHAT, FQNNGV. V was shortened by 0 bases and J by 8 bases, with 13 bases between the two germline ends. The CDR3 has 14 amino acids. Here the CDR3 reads CASSLDITVPGYTF. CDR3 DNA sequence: TGTGCCAGCAGCTTAGATATAACGGTTCCGGGCTACACCTTC.

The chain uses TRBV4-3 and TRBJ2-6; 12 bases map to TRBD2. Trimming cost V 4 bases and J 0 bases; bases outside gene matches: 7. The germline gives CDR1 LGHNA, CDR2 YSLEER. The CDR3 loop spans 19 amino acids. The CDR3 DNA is TGCGCCAGCAGCCCTCGGACTAGCGGGGAACACTCTGGGGCCAACGTCCTGACTTTC. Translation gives CASSPRTSGEHSGANVLTF.